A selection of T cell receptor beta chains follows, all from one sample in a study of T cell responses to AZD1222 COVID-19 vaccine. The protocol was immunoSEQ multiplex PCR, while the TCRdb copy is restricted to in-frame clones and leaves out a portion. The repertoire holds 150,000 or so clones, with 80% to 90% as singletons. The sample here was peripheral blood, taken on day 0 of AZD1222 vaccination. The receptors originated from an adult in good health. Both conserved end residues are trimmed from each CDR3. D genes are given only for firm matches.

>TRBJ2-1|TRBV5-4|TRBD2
ASSPGLAEEQF
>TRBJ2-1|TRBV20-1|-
SASPSEEQF
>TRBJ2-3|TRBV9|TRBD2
ASSAWGGSTGNTQY
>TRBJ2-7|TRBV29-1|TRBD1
SAGQSLDEQY
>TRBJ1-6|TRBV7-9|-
ASSLAGGAYSPLH
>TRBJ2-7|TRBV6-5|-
ATLERWLGYEQY
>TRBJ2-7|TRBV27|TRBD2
ASSFTSGSYEQY
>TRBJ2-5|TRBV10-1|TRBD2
ASSDPGSGSETQY
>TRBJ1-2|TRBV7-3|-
ASSLSRDTRSSGYT
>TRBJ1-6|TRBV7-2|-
ASSPWGGFSSYNSPLH
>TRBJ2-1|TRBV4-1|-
ASSPSGLPLLNNEQF
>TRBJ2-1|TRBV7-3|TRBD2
ASRAGGANNNEQF
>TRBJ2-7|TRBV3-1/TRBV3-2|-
ASSQARAYEQY
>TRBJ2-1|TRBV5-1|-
ASSPEPANEQF
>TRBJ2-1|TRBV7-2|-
ASSLGVYGQF
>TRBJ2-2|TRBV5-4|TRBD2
ASSGTSGRGGGELF
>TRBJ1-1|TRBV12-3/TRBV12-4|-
ASSFKRGTEAF
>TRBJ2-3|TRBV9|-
ASSAFSTDTQY
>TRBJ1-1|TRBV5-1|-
ASSLRGTEAF
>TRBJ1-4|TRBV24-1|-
ATSEGKGREKLF
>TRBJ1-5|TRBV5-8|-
ASSPGMGSNQPQH
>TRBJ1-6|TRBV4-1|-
ASSQGWLGSPLH
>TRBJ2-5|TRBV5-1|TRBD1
ASRLGTGVETQY
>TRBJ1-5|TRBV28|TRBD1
ASLKPGQTNQPQH
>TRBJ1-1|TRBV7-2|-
ASSPSGTATEAF
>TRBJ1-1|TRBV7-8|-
ASSLTILPGPKTEAF
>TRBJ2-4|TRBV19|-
ASSTPDSVGKNIQY
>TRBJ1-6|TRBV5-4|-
ASSSRAGANSPLH